This TCR beta chain was observed in a study of blood T cell repertoires in COVID-19. On the study more broadly: The analysed material was cDNA or gDNA that came from T cells, B-cell-depleted T cells, or PBMCs.

Per the study methods: Amplification with reference gene primers provided the estimates of nucleated cell counts. The protocol was immunoSEQ multiplex PCR, while the TCRdb copy is restricted to in-frame clones and leaves out a portion. The D gene and trimming were derived from the DNA, and the V and J assignments and clone size from that table. The sample includes approximately 150,000 clones, about 85% of them seen just once. This clone was picked up one time. This specimen includes other DNA sequences encoding the same CDR3. The CDR3 covers 12 residues. V was trimmed by 3 bases and J by 6 bases, leaving 9 bases between them. Germline V gene sequence: CDR1 SGHVS, CDR2 FQNEAQ.

This receptor was taken from a middle-aged man with acute or convalescent COVID-19. The chain is built from TRBV7-8 and TRBJ2-7, with a possible D match to TRBD2 (5 bases). The source material was peripheral blood. CDR3 amino acids: CASSFTGSEQYF. The CDR3, as DNA: TGTGCCAGCAGCTTCACGGGGAGCGAGCAGTACTTC.